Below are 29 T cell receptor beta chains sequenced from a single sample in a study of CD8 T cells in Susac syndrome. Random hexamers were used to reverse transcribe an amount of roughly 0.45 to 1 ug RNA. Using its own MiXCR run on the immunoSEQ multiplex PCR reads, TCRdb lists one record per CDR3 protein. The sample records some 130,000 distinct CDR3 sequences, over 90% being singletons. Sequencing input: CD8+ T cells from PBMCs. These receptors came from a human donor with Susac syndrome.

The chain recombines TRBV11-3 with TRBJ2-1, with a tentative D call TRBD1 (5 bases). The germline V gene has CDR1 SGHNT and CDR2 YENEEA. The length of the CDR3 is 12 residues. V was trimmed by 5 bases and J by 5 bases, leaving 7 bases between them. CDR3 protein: CASSPRDNEQFF. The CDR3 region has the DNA TGTGCCAGCAGCCCCAGGGACAATGAGCAGTTCTTC. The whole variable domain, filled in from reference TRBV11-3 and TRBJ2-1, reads EAGVVQSPRYKIIEKKQPVAFWCNPISGHNTLYWYLQNLGQGPELLIRYENEEAVDDSQLPKDRFSAERLKGVDSTLKIQPAELGDSAVYLCASSPRDNEQFFGPGTRLTVL.

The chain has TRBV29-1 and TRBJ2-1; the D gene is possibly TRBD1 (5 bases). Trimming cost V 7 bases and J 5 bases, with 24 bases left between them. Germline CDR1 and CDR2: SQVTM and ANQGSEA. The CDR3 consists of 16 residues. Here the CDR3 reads CSATYQGLKLNNEQFF. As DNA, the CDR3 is TGCAGCGCGACCTACCAGGGCCTCAAGCTGAACAATGAGCAGTTCTTC.

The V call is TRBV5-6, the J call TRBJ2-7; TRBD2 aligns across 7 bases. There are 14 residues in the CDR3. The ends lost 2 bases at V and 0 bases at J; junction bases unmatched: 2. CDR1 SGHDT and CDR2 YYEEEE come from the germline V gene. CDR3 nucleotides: TGTGCCAGCAGCTTACTAGCGAACTCCTACGAGCAGTACTTC. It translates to CASSLLANSYEQYF.

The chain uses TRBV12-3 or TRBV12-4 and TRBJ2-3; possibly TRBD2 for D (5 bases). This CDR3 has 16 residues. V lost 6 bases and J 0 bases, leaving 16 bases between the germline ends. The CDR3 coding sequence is TGTGCCAGCAGCGGTGGTGGGCGGGCCAGCACAGATACGCAGTATTTT. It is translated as CASSGGGRASTDTQYF.

CDR3 DNA sequence: TGTGCCAGCACCTATCGGCTTGGGCGGGGTGACACAGATACGCAGTATTTT. Protein: CASTYRLGRGDTDTQYF. The chain links TRBV7-3 to TRBJ2-3; D possibly corresponds to TRBD2 (6 bases). The CDR3 sequence is 17 residues long. Trimming took off 7 bases at V and 2 bases at J, with 22 bases between the two ends. The germline gives CDR1 SGHTA, CDR2 FQGTGA. Combining the CDR3 with reference TRBV7-3 and TRBJ2-3 gives the whole variable domain GAGVSQTPSNKVTEKGKYVELRCDPISGHTALYWYRQSLGQGPEFLIYFQGTGAADDSGLPNDRFFAVRPEGSVSTLKIQRTERGDSAVYLCASTYRLGRGDTDTQYFGPGTRLTVL.

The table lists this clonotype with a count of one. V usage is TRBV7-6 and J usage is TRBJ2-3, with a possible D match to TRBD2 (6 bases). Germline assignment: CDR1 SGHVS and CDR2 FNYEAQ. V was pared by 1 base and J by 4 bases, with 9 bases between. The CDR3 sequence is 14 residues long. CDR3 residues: CASSLDSGADTQYF. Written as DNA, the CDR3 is TGTGCCAGCAGCTTAGATTCGGGGGCAGATACGCAGTATTTT.

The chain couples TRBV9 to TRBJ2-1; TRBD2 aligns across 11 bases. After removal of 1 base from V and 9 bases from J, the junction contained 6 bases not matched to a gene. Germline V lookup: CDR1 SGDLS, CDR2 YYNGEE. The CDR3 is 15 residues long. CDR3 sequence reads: CASSVTSGSLVEQFF. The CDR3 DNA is TGTGCCAGCAGCGTAACTAGCGGGAGTCTGGTTGAGCAGTTCTTC.

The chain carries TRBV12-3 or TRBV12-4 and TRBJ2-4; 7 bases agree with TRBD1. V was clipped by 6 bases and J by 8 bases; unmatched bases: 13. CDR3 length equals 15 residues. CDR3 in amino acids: CASSSSSGGADIQYF. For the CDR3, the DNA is TGTGCCAGCAGCTCATCATCAGGGGGAGCGGACATTCAGTACTTC.

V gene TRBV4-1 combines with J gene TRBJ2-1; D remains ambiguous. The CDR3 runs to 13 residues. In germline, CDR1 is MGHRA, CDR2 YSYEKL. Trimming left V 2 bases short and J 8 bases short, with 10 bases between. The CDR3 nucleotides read TGCGCCAGCAGCCAAATGGTTGCGGATGAGCAGTTCTTC. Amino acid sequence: CASSQMVADEQFF.

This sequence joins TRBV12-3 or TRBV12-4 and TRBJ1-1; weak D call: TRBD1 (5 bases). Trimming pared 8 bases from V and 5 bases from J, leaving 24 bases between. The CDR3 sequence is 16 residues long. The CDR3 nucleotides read TGTGCCAGCCCGTCCGGGACTTACAAGGTATGGACTGAAGCTTTCTTT. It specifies CASPSGTYKVWTEAFF.

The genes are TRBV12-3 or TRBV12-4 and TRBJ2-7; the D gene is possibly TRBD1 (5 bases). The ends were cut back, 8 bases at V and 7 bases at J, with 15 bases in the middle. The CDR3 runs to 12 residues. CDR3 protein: CASRWTFGEQYF. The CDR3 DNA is TGTGCCAGCCGATGGACATTTGGAGAGCAGTACTTC.

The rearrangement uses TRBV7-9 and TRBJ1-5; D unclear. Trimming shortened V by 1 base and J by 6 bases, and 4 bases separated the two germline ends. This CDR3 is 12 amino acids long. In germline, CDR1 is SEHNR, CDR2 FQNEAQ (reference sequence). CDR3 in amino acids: CASSLEAQPQHF. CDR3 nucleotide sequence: TGTGCCAGCAGCTTAGAAGCTCAGCCCCAGCATTTT.

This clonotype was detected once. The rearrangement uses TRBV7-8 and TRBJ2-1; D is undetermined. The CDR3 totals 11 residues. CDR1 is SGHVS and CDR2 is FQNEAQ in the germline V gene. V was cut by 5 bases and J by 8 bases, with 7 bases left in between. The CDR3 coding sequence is TGTGCCAGCAGCCCTTCCCATGAGCAGTTCTTC. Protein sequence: CASSPSHEQFF.

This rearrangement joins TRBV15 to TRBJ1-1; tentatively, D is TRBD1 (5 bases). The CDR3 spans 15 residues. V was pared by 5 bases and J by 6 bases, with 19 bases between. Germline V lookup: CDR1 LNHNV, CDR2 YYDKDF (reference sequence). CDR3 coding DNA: TGTGCCACCAGCCCACAAACGGGGGTTGCGGCTGAAGCTTTCTTT. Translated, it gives CATSPQTGVAAEAFF. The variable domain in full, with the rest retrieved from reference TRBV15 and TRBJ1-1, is DAMVIQNPRYQVTQFGKPVTLSCSQTLNHNVMYWYQQKSSQAPKLLFHYYDKDFNNEADTPDNFQSRRPNTSFCFLDIRSPGLGDTAMYLCATSPQTGVAAEAFFGQGTRLTVV.

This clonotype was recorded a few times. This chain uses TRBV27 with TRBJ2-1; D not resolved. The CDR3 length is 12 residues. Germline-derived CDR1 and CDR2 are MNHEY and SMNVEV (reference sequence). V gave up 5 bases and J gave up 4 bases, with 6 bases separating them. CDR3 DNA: TGTGCCAGCAGTGAGGATTACAATGAGCAGTTCTTC. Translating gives CASSEDYNEQFF.

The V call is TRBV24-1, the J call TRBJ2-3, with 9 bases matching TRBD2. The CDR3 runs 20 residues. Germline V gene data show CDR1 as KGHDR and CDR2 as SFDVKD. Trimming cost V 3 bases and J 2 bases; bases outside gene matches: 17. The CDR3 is CATSDRLSGSHGPFTDTQYF. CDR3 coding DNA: TGTGCCACCAGTGATCGCCTTAGCGGGAGTCACGGTCCCTTCACAGATACGCAGTATTTT.

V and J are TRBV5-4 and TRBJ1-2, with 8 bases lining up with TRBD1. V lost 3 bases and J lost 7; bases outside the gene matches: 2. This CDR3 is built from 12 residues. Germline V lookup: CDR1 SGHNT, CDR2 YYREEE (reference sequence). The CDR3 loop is CASSYGQGGYTF. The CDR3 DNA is TGTGCCAGCAGCTACGGACAGGGTGGCTACACCTTC.

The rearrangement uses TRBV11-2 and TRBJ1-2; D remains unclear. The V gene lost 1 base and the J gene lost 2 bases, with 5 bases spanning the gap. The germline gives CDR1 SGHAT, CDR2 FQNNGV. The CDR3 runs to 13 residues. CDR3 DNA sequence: TGTGCCAGCAGCTTAGGGTCGAACTATGGCTACACCTTC. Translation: CASSLGSNYGYTF.

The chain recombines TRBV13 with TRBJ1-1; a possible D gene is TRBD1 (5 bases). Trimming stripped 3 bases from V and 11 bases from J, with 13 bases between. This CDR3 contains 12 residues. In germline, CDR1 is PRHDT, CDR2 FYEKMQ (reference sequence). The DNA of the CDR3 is TGTGCCAGCAGCTTGCTGAGGGGTTATGCTTTCTTT. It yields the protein CASSLLRGYAFF.

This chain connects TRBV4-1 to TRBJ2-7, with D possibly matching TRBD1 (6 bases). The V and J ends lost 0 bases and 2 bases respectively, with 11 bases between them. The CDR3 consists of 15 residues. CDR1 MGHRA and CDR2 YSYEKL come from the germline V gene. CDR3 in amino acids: CASSQDLAGAYEQYF. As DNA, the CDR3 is TGCGCCAGCAGCCAAGACCTGGCAGGGGCCTACGAGCAGTACTTC.

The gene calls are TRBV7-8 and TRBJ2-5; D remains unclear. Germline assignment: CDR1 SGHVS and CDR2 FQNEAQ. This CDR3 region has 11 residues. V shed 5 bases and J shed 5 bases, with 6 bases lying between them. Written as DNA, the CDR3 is TGTGCCAGCAGCATAGGGGAGACCCAGTACTTC. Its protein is CASSIGETQYF.

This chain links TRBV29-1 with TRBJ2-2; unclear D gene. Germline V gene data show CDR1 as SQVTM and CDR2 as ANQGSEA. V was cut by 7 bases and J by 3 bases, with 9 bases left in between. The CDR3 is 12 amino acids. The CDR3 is CSAQWDTGELFF. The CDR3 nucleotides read TGCAGCGCACAATGGGACACCGGGGAGCTGTTTTTT.

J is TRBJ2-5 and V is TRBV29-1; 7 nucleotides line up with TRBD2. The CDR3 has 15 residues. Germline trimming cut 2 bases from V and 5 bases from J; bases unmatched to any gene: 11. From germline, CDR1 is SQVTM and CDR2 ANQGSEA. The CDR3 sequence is CSVEPRGGSVETQYF. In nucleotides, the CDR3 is TGCAGCGTTGAACCCCGGGGCGGGAGTGTGGAGACCCAGTACTTC.

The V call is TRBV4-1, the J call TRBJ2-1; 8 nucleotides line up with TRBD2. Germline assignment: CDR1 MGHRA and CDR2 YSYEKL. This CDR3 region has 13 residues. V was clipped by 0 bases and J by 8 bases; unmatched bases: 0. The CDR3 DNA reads TGCGCCAGCAGCCAAGACGGGGGGGATGAGCAGTTCTTC. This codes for CASSQDGGDEQFF.

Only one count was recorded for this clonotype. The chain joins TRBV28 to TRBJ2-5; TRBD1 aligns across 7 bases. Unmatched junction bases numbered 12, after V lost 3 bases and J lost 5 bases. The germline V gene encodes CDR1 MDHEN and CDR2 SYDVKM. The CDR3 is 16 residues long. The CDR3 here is CASSFRGTGVGETQYF. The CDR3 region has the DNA TGTGCCAGCAGTTTCAGGGGAACAGGGGTGGGGGAGACCCAGTACTTC.

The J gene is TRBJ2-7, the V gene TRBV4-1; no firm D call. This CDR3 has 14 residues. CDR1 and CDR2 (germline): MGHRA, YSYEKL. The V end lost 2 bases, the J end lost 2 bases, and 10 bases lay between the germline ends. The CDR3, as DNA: TGCGCCAGCAGCCAAACAGCGATCGCCTACGAGCAGTACTTC. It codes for CASSQTAIAYEQYF.

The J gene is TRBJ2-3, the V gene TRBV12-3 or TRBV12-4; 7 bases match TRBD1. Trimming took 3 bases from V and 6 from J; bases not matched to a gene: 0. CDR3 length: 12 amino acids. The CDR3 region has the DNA TGTGCCAGCAGTTTCAGGGGGGATACGCAGTATTTT. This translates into CASSFRGDTQYF.

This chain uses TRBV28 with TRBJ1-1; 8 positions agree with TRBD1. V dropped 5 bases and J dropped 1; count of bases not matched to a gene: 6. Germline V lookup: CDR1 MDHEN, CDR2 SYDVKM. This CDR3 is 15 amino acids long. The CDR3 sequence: CASSLTTGANTEAFF. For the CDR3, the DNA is TGTGCCAGCAGTCTAACGACAGGGGCGAACACTGAAGCTTTCTTT.

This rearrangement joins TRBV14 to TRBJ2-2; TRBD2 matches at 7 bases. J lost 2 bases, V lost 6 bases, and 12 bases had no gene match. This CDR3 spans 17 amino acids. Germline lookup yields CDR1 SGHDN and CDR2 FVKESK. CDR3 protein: CASRNDTGGRNTGELFF. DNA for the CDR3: TGTGCCAGCAGGAATGATACGGGAGGCCGAAACACCGGGGAGCTGTTTTTT.